This TCR beta chain was obtained from a study of blood T cell repertoires in COVID-19. Study background: In each case, the material was cDNA or gDNA derived from T cells, B-cell-depleted T cells, or PBMCs.

Trimming removed 11 bases from V and 0 bases from J, with 10 bases in between. Germline V gene sequence: CDR1 SGHAT, CDR2 FQDESV (reference sequence). The CDR3 totals 13 residues. The table came from immunoSEQ multiplex PCR; TCRdb's copy has only in-frame clones and leaves some out. The sample has approximately 140,000 clones, around 80% seen once; the top ten hold about 2.3%. The receptor was isolated from a man in his forties with acute COVID-19. The chain joins TRBV11-1 to TRBJ2-2; tentatively, D is TRBD1 (6 bases). The sequencing sample was made of PBMCs or T cells enriched from blood (not recorded which). The DNA for the CDR3 is TGTGCCCTCGGGACACCGAACACCGGGGAGCTGTTTTTT. This codes for CALGTPNTGELFF.